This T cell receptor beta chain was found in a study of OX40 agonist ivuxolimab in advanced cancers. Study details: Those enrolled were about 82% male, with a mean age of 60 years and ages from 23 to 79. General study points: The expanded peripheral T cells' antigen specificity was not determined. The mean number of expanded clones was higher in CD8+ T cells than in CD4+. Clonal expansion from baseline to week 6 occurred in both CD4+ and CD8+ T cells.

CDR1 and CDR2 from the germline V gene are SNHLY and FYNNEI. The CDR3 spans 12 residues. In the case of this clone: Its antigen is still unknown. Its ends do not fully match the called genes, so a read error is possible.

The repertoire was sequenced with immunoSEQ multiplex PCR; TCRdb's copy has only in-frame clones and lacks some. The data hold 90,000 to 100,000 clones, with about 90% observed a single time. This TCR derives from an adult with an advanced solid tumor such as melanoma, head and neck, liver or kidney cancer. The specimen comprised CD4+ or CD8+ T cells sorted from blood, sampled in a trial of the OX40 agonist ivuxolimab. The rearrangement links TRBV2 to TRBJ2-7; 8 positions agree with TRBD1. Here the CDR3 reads CANTGGIYGQYF. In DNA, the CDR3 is TGTGCCAACACAGGGGGGATCTACGGGCAGTACTTC.